Presented here are 30 T cell receptor beta chains from one specimen sequenced in a study of technical replicates of blood from several donors. The assay was immunoSEQ multiplex PCR, and TCRdb's table has in-frame clones only and misses some. This sample yields some 85,000 clones, of which approximately 94% are seen a single time; 0.39% belongs to the top ten. Material for sequencing was T cells isolated from PBMCs. All receptors derive from a human donor in good health.

The chain links TRBV7-3 to TRBJ2-2, with D possibly TRBD1 on 6 matching bases. CDR3 size: 16 residues. Trimming stripped 5 bases from V and 5 bases from J, with 18 bases between. Germline V gives CDR1 SGHTA, CDR2 FQGTGA. The CDR3 coding sequence is TGTGCCAGCAGCCTAAGACCAGGGGCTTTAACCGGGGAGCTGTTTTTT. It is translated as CASSLRPGALTGELFF.

The rearrangement links TRBV9 to TRBJ2-1, with 8 bases matching TRBD1. Germline lookup yields CDR1 SGDLS and CDR2 YYNGEE. V dropped 0 bases and J dropped 9; count of bases not matched to a gene: 5. The CDR3 is 14 amino acids. CDR3 nucleotide sequence: TGTGCCAGCAGCGTAGGGACAGGGAGGATTGAGCAGTTCTTC. This codes for CASSVGTGRIEQFF.

This clone has a single count. The V and J genes are TRBV30 and TRBJ2-3; 7 nucleotides agree with TRBD2. Germline V gives CDR1 GTSNPN, CDR2 SVGIG (reference sequence). J lost 0 bases, V lost 4 bases, and 4 bases had no gene match. CDR3 size: 14 residues. The CDR3 loop reads CAWTRELSTDTQYF. DNA for the CDR3: TGTGCCTGGACGCGGGAGCTAAGCACAGATACGCAGTATTTT.

The rearrangement links TRBV5-6 to TRBJ1-1; D uncertain. Trimming removed 2 bases from V and 4 bases from J, with 9 bases in between. The CDR3 runs 13 residues. Germline CDR1 is SGHDT and CDR2 is YYEEEE. The CDR3 region has the DNA TGTGCCAGCAGCTTTCTCAGTTCCACTGAAGCTTTCTTT. This sequence encodes CASSFLSSTEAFF.

V and J are TRBV27 and TRBJ2-5, with D possibly matching TRBD2 (5 bases). This CDR3 is built from 14 residues. The V and J ends lost 5 bases and 4 bases respectively, with 14 bases between them. Germline lookup yields CDR1 MNHEY and CDR2 SMNVEV (reference sequence). CDR3 DNA sequence: TGTGCCAGCAGTATCACCGTAGAGGGAGAGACCCAGTACTTC. It yields the protein CASSITVEGETQYF.

The rearrangement links TRBV7-9 to TRBJ2-7; 12 bases are shared with TRBD2. Germline V gene data show CDR1 as SEHNR and CDR2 as FQNEAQ (reference sequence). This CDR3 region has 17 residues. The trim removed 5 bases at V and 2 bases at J, leaving 10 bases unmatched. CDR3 region: CASSTEGLAGPTYEQYF. As DNA, the CDR3 is TGTGCCAGCAGCACCGAAGGACTAGCGGGACCTACCTACGAGCAGTACTTC. The full variable domain, in which reference TRBV7-9 and TRBJ2-7 provide the parts outside the CDR3, is DTGVSQNPRHKITKRGQNVTFRCDPISEHNRLYWYRQTLGQGPEFLTYFQNEAQLEKSRLLSDRFSAERPKGSFSTLEIQRTEQGDSAMYLCASSTEGLAGPTYEQYFGPGTRLTVT.

The chain recombines TRBV7-9 with TRBJ1-1, with a tentative D call TRBD1 (6 bases). The CDR3 contains 13 residues. The V gene's germline CDR1 is SEHNR and CDR2 FQNEAQ (reference sequence). Trimming removed 2 bases from V and 5 bases from J, with 9 bases in between. The CDR3 loop is CASSLRQGTEAFF. CDR3 coding DNA: TGTGCCAGCAGCTTAAGGCAGGGGACTGAAGCTTTCTTT.

This clone was recorded a few times. V is TRBV28 and J is TRBJ2-7, with 7 bases aligning to TRBD2. Trimming at V came to 9 bases and at J to 3 bases, leaving 8 bases not matched to a gene. Germline V gives CDR1 MDHEN, CDR2 SYDVKM. There are 13 residues in the CDR3. CDR3 loop: CASFGTTLYEQYF. The CDR3 bases are TGTGCCAGTTTTGGGACTACTCTCTACGAGCAGTACTTC. Variable domain in full (rest from reference TRBV28 and TRBJ2-7): DVKVTQSSRYLVKRTGEKVFLECVQDMDHENMFWYRQDPGLGLRLIYFSYDVKMKEKGDIPEGYSVSREKKERFSLILESASTNQTSMYLCASFGTTLYEQYFGPGTRLTVT.

J is TRBJ2-7 and V is TRBV27, with a possible D match to TRBD2 (5 bases). CDR3 length: 13 residues. The germline V gene has CDR1 MNHEY and CDR2 SMNVEV (reference sequence). The V end lost 8 bases, the J end lost 2 bases, and 13 bases lay between the germline ends. The CDR3 here is CASGGGDTYEQYF. In DNA form, the CDR3 reads TGTGCCAGCGGAGGCGGAGACACCTACGAGCAGTACTTC.

This chain connects TRBV9 to TRBJ2-7, with a possible D match to TRBD2 (6 bases). The CDR3 totals 14 residues. V was clipped by 3 bases and J by 7 bases, with 17 bases between them. CDR1 is SGDLS and CDR2 is YYNGEE in the germline V gene. CDR3 in DNA: TGTGCCAGCAGCGCAAACTTAGGGACTGAGGAGCAGTACTTC. It is translated as CASSANLGTEEQYF.

The V call is TRBV27, the J call TRBJ2-1; the D gene is possibly TRBD2 (6 bases). The CDR3 consists of 14 residues. CDR1 is MNHEY, CDR2 SMNVEV, per germline (reference sequence). With 1 base removed from V and 8 bases from J, the gap between germline ends came to 12 bases. This CDR3 reads CASSLLGLNDEQFF. The CDR3 coding sequence is TGTGCCAGCAGTTTATTGGGACTCAACGATGAGCAGTTCTTC.

The rearrangement joins TRBV19 to TRBJ1-2; 10 nucleotides line up with TRBD1. CDR1 and CDR2 from the germline V gene are LNHDA and SQIVND (reference sequence). The J segment lost 6 bases and the V segment lost 1 base, leaving 2 bases of the junction unmatched. This CDR3 is built from 14 residues. The CDR3 DNA sequence: TGTGCCAGTAGTATAGGACAGGGGGCGCATGGCTACACCTTC. It is translated as CASSIGQGAHGYTF. The full variable domain, with the rest looked up from reference TRBV19 and TRBJ1-2, is DGGITQSPKYLFRKEGQNVTLSCEQNLNHDAMYWYRQDPGQGLRLIYYSQIVNDFQKGDIAEGYSVSREKKESFPLTVTSAQKNPTAFYLCASSIGQGAHGYTFGSGTRLTVV.

The gene calls are TRBV15 and TRBJ1-4, with TRBD1 as a possible D gene (5 bases). The germline CDR1 and CDR2 sequences are LNHNV and YYDKDF (reference sequence). This CDR3 is 18 amino acids long. V was shortened by 0 bases and J by 3 bases, with 17 bases between the two germline ends. This CDR3 reads CATSRDLGQGPPNEKLFF. The CDR3 region has the DNA TGTGCCACCAGCAGAGATCTTGGGCAGGGCCCCCCTAATGAAAAACTGTTTTTT.

The chain recombines TRBV7-2 with TRBJ2-4, with 7 bases identical to TRBD2. This CDR3 spans 12 amino acids. Germline trimming cut 1 base from V and 9 bases from J; bases unmatched to any gene: 0. Looked up from germline, CDR1 is SGHTA and CDR2 is FQGNSA. As DNA, the CDR3 is TGTGCCAGCAGCTTAGGGGGGGGCATTCAGTACTTC. Amino acid sequence: CASSLGGGIQYF.

In DNA form, the CDR3 reads TGTGCCAGCAGCGTCTACAGGGGGCGGGCTGAAGCTTTCTTT. It yields the protein CASSVYRGRAEAFF. The V gene is TRBV14, the J gene TRBJ1-1; 9 bases map to TRBD1. CDR3 length: 14 residues. After removal of 5 bases from V and 6 bases from J, the junction contained 7 bases not matched to a gene. Germline V CDR1 and CDR2: SGHDN, FVKESK.

This chain links TRBV18 with TRBJ1-2, with a tentative D call TRBD1 (5 bases). CDR1 and CDR2 (germline): KGHSH, LQKENI. This CDR3 has 14 amino acids. V lost 5 bases and J lost 4, with 14 bases in between. The DNA of the CDR3 is TGTGCCAGCTCATCATCCGACAGCTCCTATGGCTACACCTTC. Encoded protein: CASSSSDSSYGYTF.

J is TRBJ2-7 and V is TRBV25-1; no clear D gene. The V end lost 7 bases, the J end lost 4 bases, and 14 bases lay between the germline ends. Per germline, CDR1 MGHDK and CDR2 SYGVNS. This CDR3 has 13 residues. CDR3 residues: CASIDSAAYEQYF. CDR3 bases: TGTGCCAGCATCGACTCAGCAGCTTACGAGCAGTACTTC.

This chain connects TRBV2 to TRBJ1-2, with D uncertain. Trimming removed 6 bases at V and 4 bases at J, with 21 bases between. Germline CDR1 and CDR2: SNHLY and FYNNEI. This CDR3 comprises 16 residues. CDR3 nucleotides: TGTGCCAGCAGGGAGTCGCCCGGTGCCACCTTCTATGGCTACACCTTC. Its translation: CASRESPGATFYGYTF.

V and J are TRBV11-2 and TRBJ1-4; D unresolved. The CDR3 covers 14 residues. The germline V and J ends were trimmed by 0 bases and 6 bases, with 8 bases remaining between them. Germline values: CDR1 SGHAT, CDR2 FQNNGV. For the CDR3, the DNA is TGTGCCAGCAGCTTAGATTACGGGGATGAAAAACTGTTTTTT. Residues: CASSLDYGDEKLFF. The full variable domain, with the rest looked up from reference TRBV11-2 and TRBJ1-4, is EAGVAQSPRYKIIEKRQSVAFWCNPISGHATLYWYQQILGQGPKLLIQFQNNGVVDDSQLPKDRFSAERLKGVDSTLKIQPAKLEDSAVYLCASSLDYGDEKLFFGSGTQLSVL.

The chain carries TRBV29-1 and TRBJ1-4; 10 positions match TRBD1. The V gene end was trimmed by 7 bases and the J gene end by 8 bases; junction bases not matched to a gene: 7. The length of the CDR3 is 13 residues. Germline V lookup: CDR1 SQVTM, CDR2 ANQGSEA. CDR3 in amino acids: CSARGTGEEKLFF. CDR3 DNA sequence: TGCAGCGCTCGCGGGACAGGGGAAGAAAAACTGTTTTTT.

The J gene is TRBJ1-3, the V gene TRBV7-6; tentatively, D is TRBD1 (5 bases). This CDR3 spans 18 amino acids. Germline V gives CDR1 SGHVS, CDR2 FNYEAQ. The V end was cut by 1 base, the J end by 1 base, with 17 bases between. In DNA, the CDR3 is TGTGCCAGCAGCTTAGAAAGGGCAGGGCGAACTTCTGGAAACACCATATATTTT. Its protein product is CASSLERAGRTSGNTIYF.

The chain links TRBV9 to TRBJ2-2; D perhaps matches TRBD1 (6 bases). V was pared by 3 bases and J by 5 bases, with 11 bases between. The germline gives CDR1 SGDLS, CDR2 YYNGEE. The CDR3 length is 14 residues. CDR3 sequence (DNA): TGTGCCAGCAGCGCAACTACAGGGACCGGGGAGCTGTTTTTT. Its protein product is CASSATTGTGELFF. Full variable domain (outside the CDR3, taken from reference TRBV9 and TRBJ2-2): DSGVTQTPKHLITATGQRVTLRCSPRSGDLSVYWYQQSLDQGLQFLIQYYNGEERAKGNILERFSAQQFPDLHSELNLSSLELGDSALYFCASSATTGTGELFFGEGSRLTVL.

The chain is built from TRBV30 and TRBJ2-3; 9 bases match TRBD1. Germline CDR1 is GTSNPN and CDR2 is SVGIG (reference sequence). The CDR3 has 15 residues. V dropped 3 bases and J dropped 3; count of bases not matched to a gene: 7. The CDR3: CAWRQGAFTTDTQYF. The DNA of the CDR3 is TGTGCCTGGAGACAGGGGGCTTTTACGACAGATACGCAGTATTTT.

The genes are TRBV19 and TRBJ1-5; D call uncertain. V lost 3 bases and J lost 4, with 7 bases in between. Germline V gene sequence: CDR1 LNHDA, CDR2 SQIVND (reference sequence). This CDR3 spans 13 amino acids. The CDR3 DNA follows: TGTGCCAGTAGTATTGTGGCTAATCAGCCCCAGCATTTT. Its protein is CASSIVANQPQHF. The full variable domain, completed using reference TRBV19 and TRBJ1-5, is DGGITQSPKYLFRKEGQNVTLSCEQNLNHDAMYWYRQDPGQGLRLIYYSQIVNDFQKGDIAEGYSVSREKKESFPLTVTSAQKNPTAFYLCASSIVANQPQHFGDGTRLSIL.

This rearrangement joins TRBV27 to TRBJ1-2, with TRBD1 matching 9 bases. CDR3 length equals 16 residues. Germline V gene sequence: CDR1 MNHEY, CDR2 SMNVEV (reference sequence). Trimming cost V 0 bases and J 1 base; bases outside gene matches: 3. For the CDR3, the DNA is TGTGCCAGCAGTTTATCAGGACAGGGGATTAACTATGGCTACACCTTC. This sequence encodes CASSLSGQGINYGYTF.

The chain recombines TRBV29-1 with TRBJ1-1; D gene ambiguous. Germline assignment: CDR1 SQVTM and CDR2 ANQGSEA. The CDR3 sequence is 12 residues long. Between the trimmed V and J ends, which lost 4 bases and 0 bases, there was a span of 6 bases. The CDR3 spells CSVGRVNTEAFF. CDR3 nucleotide sequence: TGCAGCGTTGGAAGAGTGAACACTGAAGCTTTCTTT. The full variable domain, completed using reference TRBV29-1 and TRBJ1-1, is SAVISQKPSRDICQRGTSLTIQCQVDSQVTMMFWYRQQPGQSLTLIATANQGSEATYESGFVIDKFPISRPNLTFSTLTVSNMSPEDSSIYLCSVGRVNTEAFFGQGTRLTVV.

The table lists this clone with a count of one. The chain carries TRBV28 and TRBJ1-5; maybe TRBD1 (5 bases). Germline CDR1 and CDR2: MDHEN and SYDVKM. The V gene lost 10 bases and the J gene lost 6 bases, with 19 bases spanning the gap. The CDR3 spans 14 residues. The CDR3 DNA is TGTGCCATTAAGTTAGGGGCTCAGGGTCAGCCCCAGCATTTT. This translates into CAIKLGAQGQPQHF.

The rearrangement uses TRBV29-1 and TRBJ2-1, with TRBD1 matching 9 bases. The CDR3 runs 13 residues. Germline CDR1 and CDR2: SQVTM and ANQGSEA. V shed 7 bases and J 7 bases; nucleotides not matched to a gene: 8. CDR3: CSAEGTGSNEQFF. Here the CDR3 DNA reads TGCAGCGCCGAAGGGACAGGGAGTAATGAGCAGTTCTTC.

This rearrangement joins TRBV7-9 to TRBJ2-7; D might be TRBD1 (8 bases). CDR1 and CDR2 from the germline V gene are SEHNR and FQNEAQ (reference sequence). Trimming cost V 2 bases and J 4 bases, with 15 bases left between them. The CDR3 extends over 15 amino acids. The CDR3 loop is CASSLSGTGTYEQYF. The CDR3 coding sequence is TGTGCCAGCAGCTTAAGCGGGACAGGAACTTACGAGCAGTACTTC.

This clone was detected once. The chain joins TRBV25-1 to TRBJ1-1, with TRBD1 matching over 7 bases. There are 15 residues in the CDR3. The V segment lost 2 bases and the J segment 5 bases; nucleotides outside the gene matches: 8. CDR1 is MGHDK and CDR2 is SYGVNS in the germline V gene. The DNA of the CDR3 is TGTGCCAGCAGTGAACCCCGGACAGGAGGTACTGAAGCTTTCTTT. It specifies CASSEPRTGGTEAFF. The full variable domain, its missing parts supplied by reference TRBV25-1 and TRBJ1-1, is EADIYQTPRYLVIGTGKKITLECSQTMGHDKMYWYQQDPGMELHLIHYSYGVNSTEKGDLSSESTVSRIRTEHFPLTLESARPSHTSQYLCASSEPRTGGTEAFFGQGTRLTVV.